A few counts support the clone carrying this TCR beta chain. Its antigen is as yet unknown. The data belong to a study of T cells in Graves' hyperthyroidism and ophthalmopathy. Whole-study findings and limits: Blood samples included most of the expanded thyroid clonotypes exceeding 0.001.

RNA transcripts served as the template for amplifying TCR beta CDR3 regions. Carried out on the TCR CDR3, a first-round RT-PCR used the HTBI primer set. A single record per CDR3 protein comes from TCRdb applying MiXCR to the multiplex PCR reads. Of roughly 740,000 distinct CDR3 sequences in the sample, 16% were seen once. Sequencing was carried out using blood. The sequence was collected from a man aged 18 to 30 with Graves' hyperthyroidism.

CDR3 sequence: CASKLASQETQYF. CDR3 nucleotide sequence: TGTGCCAGCAAACTAGCGTCCCAAGAGACCCAGTACTTC. The chain carries TRBV6-1 and TRBJ2-5; 7 bases match TRBD2. The CDR3 has 13 amino acids. V lost 7 bases and J lost 1; bases outside the gene matches: 3. CDR1 is MNHNS, CDR2 SASEGT, per germline.